This T cell receptor beta chain is from a study of blood T cell repertoires in COVID-19. Study as a whole: Specimens from acute and convalescent COVID-19 originated in the United States, Italy and Spain.

In the source study's methods: Cell counts per sample came from amplifying reference gene primers. Only in-frame clones appear in the TCRdb table, and some are missing; sequencing was by immunoSEQ multiplex PCR. The DNA gave D and trimming, while V, J and clone size come from that table. The sample holds about 300,000 clones, approximately 92% seen once. Germline loops: CDR1 SNHLY, CDR2 FYNNEI. CDR3 size: 17 residues. V gave up 2 bases and J gave up 3 bases; unmatched junction bases: 5. The V call is TRBV2, the J call TRBJ2-1; 12 positions agree with TRBD2. Sequenced input: peripheral blood. The TCR originated in a woman between 25 and 40 years old with COVID-19, enrolled during active disease. The CDR3 DNA reads as TGTGCCAGCAGTGAAACTAGCGGGAGGTTTTTCTACAATGAGCAGTTCTTC. It translates to CASSETSGRFFYNEQFF.